These T cell receptor beta chains were read from a single sample in a study of beta chain features in type 1 diabetes. The protocol was immunoSEQ multiplex PCR, while the TCRdb copy is restricted to in-frame clones and leaves out a portion. The sample lists about 15,000 clones, around 76% occurring once. Sequencing was done on a sample of stem cell memory CD4+ T cells from blood. Receptor source: a young woman with type 1 diabetes. CDR3s include the opening cysteine and the closing phenylalanine or tryptophan. Each record gives: V gene, D gene, clone size, J gene, CDR3 DNA, CDR3 protein. D genes are given only for firm matches. Where a row states a size, it is once, few, many or the class of an expanded clone; other rows omit it.

TRBV7-9	-	-	TRBJ1-3	TGTGCCAGCAGCACAACAGGGTTCGGAAACACCATATATTTT	CASSTTGFGNTIYF
TRBV28	-	-	TRBJ2-7	TGTGCCAGCAGCTCCGCAAGATTAGCATCCAGGGGCCTTTCGGAGCAGTACTTC	CASSSARLASRGLSEQYF
TRBV7-3	-	few	TRBJ1-1	TGTGCCAGCAGCCCGCCAAAGGGAGTGGGCACTGAAGCTTTCTTT	CASSPPKGVGTEAFF
TRBV5-4	TRBD2	-	TRBJ2-3	TGTGCCAGCAGCTCCAGGGCTAGCGGGAGGACAGATACGCAGTATTTT	CASSSRASGRTDTQYF
TRBV9	-	-	TRBJ2-1	TGTGCCAGCAGCGGATCCCCCACAGGGTTCAATGAGCAGTTCTTC	CASSGSPTGFNEQFF
TRBV18	-	-	TRBJ1-5	TGTGCCAGCTCACCAGGTCTGGGGGAGGGCAATCAGCCCCAGCATTTT	CASSPGLGEGNQPQHF
TRBV7-6	-	-	TRBJ1-1	TGTGCCAGCAGCTTAAGGCCAGCGGAAACTGAAGCTTTCTTT	CASSLRPAETEAFF
TRBV10-3	TRBD2	-	TRBJ2-3	TGTGCCATCAACCGGGAGGGCATAGATACGCAGTATTTT	CAINREGIDTQYF
TRBV10-3	-	once	TRBJ1-2	TGTGCCATCAGTGAGTCCGGAGGTTACGGCTACACCTTC	CAISESGGYGYTF
TRBV5-4	TRBD2	-	TRBJ2-7	TGTGCCAGCAGCTTGGCGGGGGGGGCACGCTCCTACGAGCAGTACTTC	CASSLAGGARSYEQYF
TRBV29-1	TRBD2	once	TRBJ2-7	TGCAGCGTTGAAGAGCGCGGACTAGCGGCCTACGAGCAGTACTTC	CSVEERGLAAYEQYF
TRBV14	-	-	TRBJ1-6	TGTGCCAGCAGCCACAGGGGCGGTATGAGCTCCTATAATTCACCCCTCCACTTT	CASSHRGGMSSYNSPLHF
TRBV28	-	-	TRBJ2-1	TGTGCCAGCAGTTTTCCTAGCCCTGAGCAGTTCTTC	CASSFPSPEQFF
TRBV6-1	TRBD1	-	TRBJ2-1	TGTGCCAGCAGTGAAGTGTTTGGGACAGCCGTCTTCAATGAGCAGTTCTTC	CASSEVFGTAVFNEQFF
TRBV11-2	-	-	TRBJ1-1	TGTGCCAGCAGCATCACAGGGAGGGGCACTGAAGCTTTCTTT	CASSITGRGTEAFF
TRBV9	-	-	TRBJ2-1	TGTGCCAGCAGCGTAGGATTGGAGAGCCCCTACAATGAGCAGTTCTTC	CASSVGLESPYNEQFF